This T cell receptor (beta chain) was obtained from a study of radiotherapy plus CTLA-4 blockade in lung cancer. At the level of the study: An objective response was seen in 15% to 20% of patients, and disease control in less than 35%.

As concerns this clone: What it recognizes is unknown.

Trimming took 2 bases from V and 2 from J, leaving 16 bases between them. The CDR3 is made up of 16 amino acids. The germline V gene encodes CDR1 SGHRS and CDR2 YFSETQ. The assay was immunoSEQ multiplex PCR, and TCRdb's table has in-frame clones only and misses some. Here the sample spans approximately 33,000 clones, approximately 82% being singletons. Study results and limitations: Reports identified early blood T cell clone dynamics, with interferon-beta, as the best response predictor. Blood saw expansion of tumor-derived TCR clones after radiotherapy plus ipilimumab.

Patients had chemo-refractory metastatic non-small-cell lung cancer and received focal radiation plus CTLA-4 blockade that used ipilimumab. The source of this sequence is a human donor with non-small cell lung cancer who had stable disease on radiotherapy plus ipilimumab. Sequenced here: peripheral blood, sampled from a patient treated with radiotherapy plus ipilimumab. The chain carries TRBV5-1 and TRBJ2-5, with a possible D match to TRBD1 (5 bases). DNA of the CDR3: TGCGCCAGCAGCTTAGGTGCAGGGCCAGGACAAGAGACCCAGTACTTC. Translation gives CASSLGAGPGQETQYF.